Listed here are 10 T cell receptor beta chains from one sample, sequenced in a study of STAT5B mutations in CD4+ large granular lymphocyte leukemia. The assay was immunoSEQ multiplex PCR, and TCRdb's table has in-frame clones only and misses some. The sample includes around 10,000 clones, roughly 80% seen only once; the top ten take roughly 70%. The specimen sequenced was PBMCs. Receptors were obtained from a man between 60 and 75 years old with CD4+ T-cell large granular lymphocyte leukemia.

The gene calls are TRBV28 and TRBJ2-5, with a possible D match to TRBD2 (5 bases). Trimming cost V 3 bases and J 4 bases, with 6 bases left between them. Looked up from germline, CDR1 is MDHEN and CDR2 is SYDVKM. This CDR3 has 12 residues. The CDR3 bases are TGTGCCAGCAGTTTGCGGGCAGAGACCCAGTACTTC. Translating gives CASSLRAETQYF.

This clone was seen just once. The chain uses TRBV30 and TRBJ2-2; 11 bases agree with TRBD2. Germline V gene lookup returns CDR1 GTSNPN and CDR2 SVGIG (reference sequence). This CDR3 is built from 16 residues. Losses at the gene ends were 3 bases for V and 5 bases for J; bases not matched to a gene: 8. For the CDR3, the DNA is TGTGCCTGGAGAAGTAGCGGGAGGGCGGGTACCGGGGAGCTGTTTTTT. This translates into CAWRSSGRAGTGELFF.

V and J are TRBV6-1 and TRBJ2-7, with TRBD1 matching over 10 bases. Germline assignment: CDR1 MNHNS and CDR2 SASEGT. With V trimmed by 6 bases and J by 3 bases, 5 bases remained unmatched. The length of the CDR3 is 14 residues. The CDR3 protein is CASRAGTGVYEQYF. Written as DNA, the CDR3 is TGTGCCAGCAGGGCCGGGACAGGGGTCTACGAGCAGTACTTC.

V and J are TRBV6-5 and TRBJ2-7; TRBD1 is a possible D gene (6 bases). This CDR3 has 15 residues. Germline loops: CDR1 MNHEY, CDR2 SVGAGI. V was trimmed by 0 bases and J by 4 bases, leaving 13 bases between them. The CDR3 region has the DNA TGTGCCAGCAGTTACTCGTTCCAGGGGTTGTACGAGCAGTACTTC. Its translation: CASSYSFQGLYEQYF.

The V call is TRBV19, the J call TRBJ2-1; D remains ambiguous. V was clipped by 3 bases and J by 12 bases, with 15 bases between them. CDR3 size: 13 residues. CDR1 is LNHDA and CDR2 is SQIVND in the germline V gene (reference sequence). The CDR3 DNA sequence: TGTGCCAGTAGTATGGACCGACCTTTTGGGCAGTTCTTC. Translation gives CASSMDRPFGQFF.

The chain joins TRBV28 to TRBJ2-1, with 9 bases that match TRBD2. The ends lost 4 bases at V and 7 bases at J; junction bases unmatched: 8. Per germline, CDR1 MDHEN and CDR2 SYDVKM. The CDR3 runs to 15 residues. The CDR3 nucleotides read TGTGCCAGCAGTTATAGCGGGAGTTCATGGAATGAGCAGTTCTTC. This codes for CASSYSGSSWNEQFF.

This clone came up a few times. This sequence joins TRBV18 and TRBJ1-2; 10 nucleotides match TRBD1. Germline V lookup: CDR1 KGHSH, CDR2 LQKENI. With 4 bases clipped from V and 8 bases from J, the junction kept 7 bases outside the gene matches. The CDR3 totals 14 residues. The CDR3 bases are TGTGCCAGCTCACGCGGGACAGGGGTCGCGGGCTACACCTTC. Translated: CASSRGTGVAGYTF.

The chain uses TRBV19 and TRBJ1-4; tentatively, D is TRBD1 (5 bases). The CDR3 is made up of 14 amino acids. Germline lookup yields CDR1 LNHDA and CDR2 SQIVND (reference sequence). The ends were cut back, 3 bases at V and 5 bases at J, with 10 bases in the middle. The CDR3 nucleotides read TGTGCCAGTAGTATGTCGAGGACAAATGAAAAACTGTTTTTT. Encoded protein: CASSMSRTNEKLFF. Together with reference TRBV19 and TRBJ1-4, the CDR3 gives the full variable domain: DGGITQSPKYLFRKEGQNVTLSCEQNLNHDAMYWYRQDPGQGLRLIYYSQIVNDFQKGDIAEGYSVSREKKESFPLTVTSAQKNPTAFYLCASSMSRTNEKLFFGSGTQLSVL.

This chain connects TRBV6-1 to TRBJ1-1, with 8 nucleotides matching TRBD1. Trimming at V came to 6 bases and at J to 4 bases, leaving 7 bases not matched to a gene. Germline CDR1 MNHNS, CDR2 SASEGT. The CDR3 contains 14 residues. CDR3 amino acids: CASSADRGLTEAFF. CDR3 coding DNA: TGTGCCAGCAGCGCCGACAGGGGTCTCACTGAAGCTTTCTTT.

The rearrangement links TRBV30 to TRBJ2-7; a possible D gene is TRBD2 (5 bases). The CDR3 covers 16 residues. Between the trimmed V and J ends, which lost 4 bases and 1 base, there was a span of 20 bases. The germline gives CDR1 GTSNPN, CDR2 SVGIG (reference sequence). CDR3: CAWTPYRADSSYEQYF. CDR3 DNA: TGTGCCTGGACTCCCTATAGGGCGGACTCGTCCTACGAGCAGTACTTC.